These 13 T cell receptor beta chains were sequenced from one sample in a study of T-cell reconstitution after alpha-beta-depleted transplantation in children (dated by TCRdb to the mid-2010s). Libraries were prepared through PCR. For sequencing, an Illumina HiSeq 2500 was employed. Molecular barcoding was employed in the preparation of TCR libraries, with unique molecular identifiers being used to normalize TCRbeta repertoire quantification. In-frame beta chains were kept once TCRdb had trimmed the public reads at Q25 with fastp and called clones with MiXCR. Duplicate CDR3 protein sequences are folded into a single record with the most common DNA and genes. The sample table contains 700,000 or so distinct CDR3 sequences; only one count was recorded for roughly 14% of them. The biggest ten clones account for roughly 0.84% of the sample. In the paper's terms, the treatment or condition label means: allogeneic hematopoietic cell transplantation with graft depleted of TCRalphabeta T cells and CD19 B cells.

The material was PBMCs, obtained before TCRalphabeta/CD19-depleted stem cell transplant. These receptors all come from a girl aged 2-10 years with congenital amegakaryocytic thrombocytopenia, due to receive a stem cell transplant.

The table lists this clonotype with many counts. The gene calls are TRBV28 and TRBJ2-1; D is ambiguous. This CDR3 has 16 amino acids. With 0 bases removed from V and 0 bases from J, the gap between germline ends came to 9 bases. Germline loops: CDR1 MDHEN, CDR2 SYDVKM. CDR3 region: CASSLWVPSSYNEQFF. In DNA form, the CDR3 reads TGTGCCAGCAGTTTATGGGTTCCCAGCTCCTACAATGAGCAGTTCTTC.

This clonotype occurred many times. The chain employs TRBV12-3 or TRBV12-4 and TRBJ2-1, with 10 bases fitting TRBD2. The V and J ends lost 6 bases and 0 bases, in that order; junction bases with no gene match: 5. There are 16 residues in the CDR3. CDR3 residues: CASRSSGSASYNEQFF. The CDR3 nucleotides are TGTGCCAGCAGGTCTAGCGGGAGTGCCTCCTACAATGAGCAGTTCTTC.

This clonotype was counted ten times or more. The rearrangement links TRBV7-9 to TRBJ2-7, with TRBD2 identical over 12 bases. There are 16 residues in the CDR3. The trim removed 5 bases at V and 2 bases at J, leaving 7 bases unmatched. In germline, CDR1 is SEHNR, CDR2 FQNEAQ (reference sequence). The CDR3 coding sequence is TGTGCCAGCAGCGAGGGACTAGCGGGTTCCGCCTACGAGCAGTACTTC. Amino acid sequence: CASSEGLAGSAYEQYF.

This clonotype was seen more than once but under ten times. The chain combines TRBV29-1 with TRBJ2-5, with D possibly being TRBD2 (5 bases). Germline loops: CDR1 SQVTM, CDR2 ANQGSEA. There are 13 residues in the CDR3. The V and J ends lost 6 bases and 7 bases respectively, with 18 bases between them. The chain's CDR3 is CSVALKLGRTQYF. CDR3 in DNA: TGCAGCGTCGCACTTAAACTGGGGAGGACCCAGTACTTC. The whole variable domain, filled in from reference TRBV29-1 and TRBJ2-5, reads SAVISQKPSRDICQRGTSLTIQCQVDSQVTMMFWYRQQPGQSLTLIATANQGSEATYESGFVIDKFPISRPNLTFSTLTVSNMSPEDSSIYLCSVALKLGRTQYFGPGTRLLVL.

This clonotype came up many times. The chain couples TRBV20-1 to TRBJ2-1, with D tentatively TRBD2 (6 bases). Germline V gene sequence: CDR1 DFQATT, CDR2 SNEGSKA (reference sequence). The CDR3 covers 11 residues. Trimming pared 7 bases from V and 12 bases from J, leaving 16 bases between. This CDR3 is CSVQPSEGQFF. The CDR3 DNA reads TGCAGTGTGCAACCTTCGGAGGGGCAGTTCTTC.

This chain links TRBV20-1 with TRBJ2-5; no firm D call. V gave up 3 bases and J gave up 4 bases, with 18 bases separating them. Germline assignment: CDR1 DFQATT and CDR2 SNEGSKA (reference sequence). This CDR3 contains 15 residues. The CDR3 reads CSASPVRSDSETQYF. The DNA of the CDR3 is TGCAGTGCTAGCCCCGTCCGGAGTGATTCAGAGACCCAGTACTTC.

This clonotype was recorded at least ten times. This chain connects TRBV6-5 to TRBJ2-3, with 7 bases matching TRBD2. With V trimmed by 5 bases and J by 2 bases, 4 bases remained unmatched. The germline V gene encodes CDR1 MNHEY and CDR2 SVGAGI. The CDR3 has 14 residues. CDR3 in DNA: TGTGCCAGCAGTCGCGGGAGCACCACAGATACGCAGTATTTT. It encodes CASSRGSTTDTQYF.

J is TRBJ2-7 and V is TRBV28; D is ambiguous. The CDR3 has 11 residues. The germline CDR1 and CDR2 sequences are MDHEN and SYDVKM. Trimming pared 11 bases from V and 1 base from J, leaving 9 bases between. CDR3 sequence reads: CAVTESYEQYF. CDR3 DNA: TGTGCCGTAACAGAATCCTACGAGCAGTACTTC.

The rearrangement joins TRBV3-1 to TRBJ1-2; D not resolved. The CDR3 sequence is 14 residues long. V was shortened by 4 bases and J by 6 bases, with 15 bases between the two germline ends. CDR1 is LGHDT and CDR2 is YNNKEL in the germline V gene (reference sequence). Here the CDR3 reads CASSRAREADGYTF. CDR3 nucleotides: TGTGCCAGCAGCCGAGCGAGGGAAGCGGATGGCTACACCTTC.

This clonotype was detected a few times. The V call is TRBV5-1, the J call TRBJ2-7; 8 positions match TRBD2. Germline V gene lookup returns CDR1 SGHRS and CDR2 YFSETQ. The CDR3 is made up of 15 amino acids. J gave up 4 bases and V 2 bases, and 8 bases lay outside the gene matches. This CDR3 reads CASSLVSGRSYEQYF. CDR3 DNA sequence: TGCGCCAGCAGCTTAGTAAGCGGGAGATCGTACGAGCAGTACTTC. Based on the CDR3 plus reference TRBV5-1 and TRBJ2-7, the full variable domain is KAGVTQTPRYLIKTRGQQVTLSCSPISGHRSVSWYQQTPGQGLQFLFEYFSETQRNKGNFPGRFSGRQFSNSRSEMNVSTLELGDSALYLCASSLVSGRSYEQYFGPGTRLTVT.

This clonotype was observed at least ten times. The CDR3 reads CASSKGSFGDQPQHF. The CDR3 DNA reads TGCGCCAGCAGCAAGGGCTCGTTCGGGGATCAGCCCCAGCATTTT. The V gene is TRBV4-1, the J gene TRBJ1-5; D is undetermined. This CDR3 spans 15 amino acids. V lost 5 bases and J lost 5, with 16 bases in between. Germline CDR1 MGHRA, CDR2 YSYEKL.

This clonotype appeared a few times. This chain links TRBV20-1 with TRBJ2-2; weak D call: TRBD1 (5 bases). The germline gives CDR1 DFQATT, CDR2 SNEGSKA (reference sequence). Trimming took off 4 bases at V and 6 bases at J, with 15 bases between the two ends. This CDR3 has 14 residues. The CDR3 sequence: CSATFDSRPGELFF. CDR3 coding DNA: TGCAGTGCTACGTTCGACAGTCGCCCCGGGGAGCTGTTTTTT.

This clonotype occurred many times. The rearrangement uses TRBV15 and TRBJ2-1; TRBD2 matches at 10 bases. Trimming cost V 0 bases and J 8 bases; bases outside gene matches: 10. This CDR3 contains 17 residues. Germline CDR1 LNHNV, CDR2 YYDKDF (reference sequence). This CDR3 reads CATSRERLAGATYEQFF. CDR3 bases: TGTGCCACCAGCAGAGAGAGGCTAGCGGGAGCAACCTATGAGCAGTTCTTC.